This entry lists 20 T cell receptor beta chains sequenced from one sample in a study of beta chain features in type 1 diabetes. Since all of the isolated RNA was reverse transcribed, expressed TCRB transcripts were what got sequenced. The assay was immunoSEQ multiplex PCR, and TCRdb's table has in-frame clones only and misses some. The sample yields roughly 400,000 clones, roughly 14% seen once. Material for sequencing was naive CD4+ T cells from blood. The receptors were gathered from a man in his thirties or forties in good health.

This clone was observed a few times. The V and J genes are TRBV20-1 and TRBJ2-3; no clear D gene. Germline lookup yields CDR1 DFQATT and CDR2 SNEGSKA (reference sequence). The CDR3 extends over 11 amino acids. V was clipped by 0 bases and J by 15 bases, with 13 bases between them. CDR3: CSARDSPVDYF. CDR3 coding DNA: TGCAGTGCTAGAGATAGTCCGGTGGATTATTTT.

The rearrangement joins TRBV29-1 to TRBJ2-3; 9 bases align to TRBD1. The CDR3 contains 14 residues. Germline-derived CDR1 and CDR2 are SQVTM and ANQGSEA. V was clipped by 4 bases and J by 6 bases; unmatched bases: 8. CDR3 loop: CSVATGGMGDTQYF. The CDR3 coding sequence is TGCAGCGTTGCGACAGGGGGAATGGGGGATACGCAGTATTTT.

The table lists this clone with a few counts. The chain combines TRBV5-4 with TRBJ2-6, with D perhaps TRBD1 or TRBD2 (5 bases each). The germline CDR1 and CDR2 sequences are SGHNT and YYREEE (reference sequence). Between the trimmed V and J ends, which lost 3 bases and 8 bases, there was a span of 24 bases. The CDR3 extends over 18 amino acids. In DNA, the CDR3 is TGTGCCAGCAGCTCGGGTGGGACCCAGGCTGTCGGGTCCAACGTCCTGACTTTC. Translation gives CASSSGGTQAVGSNVLTF.

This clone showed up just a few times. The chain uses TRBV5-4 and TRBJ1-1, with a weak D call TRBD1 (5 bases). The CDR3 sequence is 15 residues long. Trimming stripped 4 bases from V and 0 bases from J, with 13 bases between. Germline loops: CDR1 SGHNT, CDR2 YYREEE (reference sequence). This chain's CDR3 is CASSAPTGLNTEAFF. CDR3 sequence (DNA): TGTGCCAGCAGCGCACCAACAGGTTTGAACACTGAAGCTTTCTTT.

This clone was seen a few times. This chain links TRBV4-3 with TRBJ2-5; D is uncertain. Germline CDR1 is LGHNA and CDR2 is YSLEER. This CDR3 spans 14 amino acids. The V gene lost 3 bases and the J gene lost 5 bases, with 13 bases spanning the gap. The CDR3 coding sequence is TGCGCCAGCAGCCAGGGGTTAGGTGCGGAGACCCAGTACTTC. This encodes CASSQGLGAETQYF.

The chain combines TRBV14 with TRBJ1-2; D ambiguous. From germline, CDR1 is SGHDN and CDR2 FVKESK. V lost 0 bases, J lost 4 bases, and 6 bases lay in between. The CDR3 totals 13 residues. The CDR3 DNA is TGTGCCAGCAGCCAAGAGCGGTTCTATGGCTACACCTTC. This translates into CASSQERFYGYTF.

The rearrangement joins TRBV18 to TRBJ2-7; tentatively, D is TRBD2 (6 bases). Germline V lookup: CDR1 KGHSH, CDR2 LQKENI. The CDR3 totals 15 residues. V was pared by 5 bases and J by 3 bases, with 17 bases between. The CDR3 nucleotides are TGTGCCAGCTCAGAAGGAGGGGCCACCCTCTACGAGCAGTACTTC. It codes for CASSEGGATLYEQYF.

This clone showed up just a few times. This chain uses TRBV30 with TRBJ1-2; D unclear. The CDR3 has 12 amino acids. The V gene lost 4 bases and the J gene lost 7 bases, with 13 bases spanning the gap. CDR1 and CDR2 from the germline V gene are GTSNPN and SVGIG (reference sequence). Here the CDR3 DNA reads TGTGCCTGGACCCAGAGAGAATTTGGCTACACCTTC. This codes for CAWTQREFGYTF.

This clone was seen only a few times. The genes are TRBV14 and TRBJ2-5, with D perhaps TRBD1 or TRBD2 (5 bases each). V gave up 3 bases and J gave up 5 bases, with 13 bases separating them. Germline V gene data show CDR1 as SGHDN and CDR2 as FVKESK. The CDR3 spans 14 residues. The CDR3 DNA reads TGTGCCAGCAGCCAGGGTCACTGGGGGGAGACCCAGTACTTC. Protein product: CASSQGHWGETQYF.

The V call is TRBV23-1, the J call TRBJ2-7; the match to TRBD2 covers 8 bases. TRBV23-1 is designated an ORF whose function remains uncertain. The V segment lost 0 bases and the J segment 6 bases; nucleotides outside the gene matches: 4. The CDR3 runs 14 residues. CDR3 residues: CASSQSYGRGEQYV. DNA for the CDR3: TGCGCCAGCAGTCAATCGTACGGGAGGGGCGAGCAGTACGTC.

The CDR3 protein is CASSYSVAVGEQFF. The DNA of the CDR3 is TGTGCCAGCAGTTACTCCGTCGCAGTGGGGGAGCAGTTCTTC. The chain joins TRBV6-5 to TRBJ2-1; unclear D gene. The CDR3 spans 14 residues. V was pared by 0 bases and J by 10 bases, with 13 bases between. Germline V lookup: CDR1 MNHEY, CDR2 SVGAGI.

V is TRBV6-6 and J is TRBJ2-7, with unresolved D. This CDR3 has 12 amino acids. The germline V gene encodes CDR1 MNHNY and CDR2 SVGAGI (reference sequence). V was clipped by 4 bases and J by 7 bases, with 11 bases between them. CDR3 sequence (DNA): TGTGCCAGCAGTTTAACCTTACGAGAGCAGTACGTC. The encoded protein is CASSLTLREQYV.

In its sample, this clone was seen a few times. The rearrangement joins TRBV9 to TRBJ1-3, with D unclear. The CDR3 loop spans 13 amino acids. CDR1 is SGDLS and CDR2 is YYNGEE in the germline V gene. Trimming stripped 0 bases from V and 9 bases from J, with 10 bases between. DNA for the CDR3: TGTGCCAGCAGCGTAGCTGGCCGAGGCACCATATATTTT. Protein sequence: CASSVAGRGTIYF.

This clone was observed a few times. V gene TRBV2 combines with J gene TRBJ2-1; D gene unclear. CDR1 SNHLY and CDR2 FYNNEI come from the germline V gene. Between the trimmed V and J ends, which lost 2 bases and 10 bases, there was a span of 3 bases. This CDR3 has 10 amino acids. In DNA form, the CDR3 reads TGTGCCAGCAGTGAAACAGAGCAGTTCTTC. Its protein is CASSETEQFF.

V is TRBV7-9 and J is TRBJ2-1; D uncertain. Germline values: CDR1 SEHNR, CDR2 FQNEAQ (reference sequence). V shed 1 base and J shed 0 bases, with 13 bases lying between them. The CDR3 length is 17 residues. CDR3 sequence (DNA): TGTGCCAGCAGCTTAGGGCGCCCGAGGAGCTCCTACAATGAGCAGTTCTTC. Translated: CASSLGRPRSSYNEQFF.

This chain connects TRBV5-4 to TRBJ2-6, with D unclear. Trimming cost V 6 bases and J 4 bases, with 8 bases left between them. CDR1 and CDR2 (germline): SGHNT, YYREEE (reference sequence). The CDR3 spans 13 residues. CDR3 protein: CASTGPGANVLTF. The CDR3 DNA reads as TGTGCCAGCACAGGCCCAGGGGCCAACGTCCTGACTTTC.

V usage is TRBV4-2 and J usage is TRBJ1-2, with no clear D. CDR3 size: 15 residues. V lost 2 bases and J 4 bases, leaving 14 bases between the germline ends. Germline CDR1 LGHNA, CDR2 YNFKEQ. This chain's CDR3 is CASSQIDTSAYGYTF. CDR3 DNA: TGTGCCAGCAGCCAAATTGACACCTCCGCCTATGGCTACACCTTC.

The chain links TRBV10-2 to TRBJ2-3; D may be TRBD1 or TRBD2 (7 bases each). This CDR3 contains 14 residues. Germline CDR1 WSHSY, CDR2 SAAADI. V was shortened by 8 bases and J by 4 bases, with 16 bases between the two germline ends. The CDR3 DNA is TGCGCCAGCGCAAACGCAGGGGGGGCAGATACGCAGTATTTT. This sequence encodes CASANAGGADTQYF.

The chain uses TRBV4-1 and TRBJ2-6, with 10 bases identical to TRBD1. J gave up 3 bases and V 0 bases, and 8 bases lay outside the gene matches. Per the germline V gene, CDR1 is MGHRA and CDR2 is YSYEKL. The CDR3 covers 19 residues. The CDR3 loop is CASSQERRDRGHGANVLTF. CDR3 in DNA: TGCGCCAGCAGCCAAGAAAGACGCGACAGGGGGCATGGGGCCAACGTCCTGACTTTC.

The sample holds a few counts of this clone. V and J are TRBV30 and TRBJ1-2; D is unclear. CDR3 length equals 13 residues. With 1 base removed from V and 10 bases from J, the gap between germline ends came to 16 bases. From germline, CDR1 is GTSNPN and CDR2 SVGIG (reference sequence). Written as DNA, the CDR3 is TGTGCCTGGAGTGGAGCAAATCGAGGCCCCTACACCTTC. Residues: CAWSGANRGPYTF.